Shown below are 21 T cell receptor beta chains from a single sample sequenced in a study of identical twins (TCRdb year 2016). Library method: 5' RACE. The instrument given in TCRdb is Illumina HiSeq 2000. Using fastp trimming at Q25 and MiXCR clonotype assembly, TCRdb reanalyzed the public sequencing data and kept in-frame beta chains. For every CDR3 protein sequence, its rows merge into one entry that carries the most common genes and DNA. This sample gives about 490,000 distinct CDR3 sequences in total; about 15% of them show up just once. The ten most abundant clones make up about 0.4% of the sample. These data were likewise used in another study, on yellow fever vaccine responses in identical twins.

The sequenced material came from CD4+ T cells sorted from blood. The receptors were sampled from a woman aged 18-29 years in good health.

This clonotype appeared many times. V usage is TRBV28 and J usage is TRBJ2-1; possibly TRBD2 for D (6 bases). Germline loops: CDR1 MDHEN, CDR2 SYDVKM. Trimming removed 6 bases from V and 0 bases from J, with 12 bases in between. CDR3 length equals 15 residues. CDR3: CASRPGTDSYNEQFF. The CDR3 coding sequence is TGTGCCAGCAGGCCCGGGACTGACTCCTACAATGAGCAGTTCTTC.

This clonotype appeared a few times. This may be a read error, as it is one base from a much larger clone. V is TRBV3-1 and J is TRBJ2-6; D is unclear. Germline lookup yields CDR1 LGHDT and CDR2 YNNKEL (reference sequence). The CDR3 is made up of 12 amino acids. With 6 bases removed from V and 2 bases from J, the gap between germline ends came to 2 bases. The CDR3 nucleotides are TGTGCCAGCAGGGCTGGGGCCAACGTCCTGACTTTC. Translation gives CASRAGANVLTF.

This clonotype was counted a few times. This chain links TRBV2 with TRBJ2-1; TRBD1 or TRBD2 may be the D gene (6 bases each). The germline V gene encodes CDR1 SNHLY and CDR2 FYNNEI. V lost 3 bases to trimming and J lost 9 bases, with 18 bases between them. This CDR3 comprises 15 residues. The CDR3 bases are TGTGCCAGCAGTGATTCCGTGGGAGGAGGGGGTGAGCAGTTCTTC. Its protein is CASSDSVGGGGEQFF.

This sequence joins TRBV12-3 or TRBV12-4 and TRBJ1-3; D is unresolved. Trimming took off 6 bases at V and 0 bases at J, with 9 bases between the two ends. The CDR3 is made up of 14 amino acids. This CDR3 is CASSLYRSGNTIYF. The CDR3 region has the DNA TGTGCCAGCAGCCTTTATCGCTCTGGAAACACCATATATTTT.

This clonotype was seen a handful of times. The rearrangement links TRBV5-1 to TRBJ2-5, with D perhaps given as TRBD1 or TRBD2 (5 bases each). Trimming took off 0 bases at V and 6 bases at J, with 21 bases between the two ends. The germline V gene encodes CDR1 SGHRS and CDR2 YFSETQ. CDR3 length: 17 amino acids. CDR3 loop: CASSLGRERGVVKTQYF. The DNA of the CDR3 is TGCGCCAGCAGCTTGGGCCGTGAGAGAGGGGTCGTGAAGACCCAGTACTTC.

This chain joins TRBV11-2 and TRBJ2-5, with TRBD1 as a possible D gene (5 bases). The CDR3 sequence is 14 residues long. V was trimmed by 5 bases and J by 1 base, leaving 11 bases between them. CDR1 SGHAT and CDR2 FQNNGV come from the germline V gene. The CDR3 bases are TGTGCCAGCAGCCAACCAGGGTTCCAAGAGACCCAGTACTTC. Translating it yields CASSQPGFQETQYF.

V is TRBV15 and J is TRBJ2-5; D unclear. Trimming pared 9 bases from V and 5 bases from J, leaving 13 bases between. The CDR3 is made up of 12 amino acids. Germline loops: CDR1 LNHNV, CDR2 YYDKDF (reference sequence). The CDR3 coding sequence is TGTGCCACAACGGGTCCTGAGGAGACCCAGTACTTC. This translates into CATTGPEETQYF.

This clonotype has a handful of counts. This sequence joins TRBV20-1 and TRBJ2-2; maybe TRBD1 (6 bases). This CDR3 spans 13 amino acids. CDR1 DFQATT and CDR2 SNEGSKA come from the germline V gene (reference sequence). Trimming removed 5 bases at V and 6 bases at J, with 13 bases between. The CDR3 nucleotides are TGCAGTGCTGTACAACAGGGCCCCGGGGAGCTGTTTTTT. Translated: CSAVQQGPGELFF.

This clonotype was seen more than once but under ten times. The chain joins TRBV2 to TRBJ2-7; 9 nucleotides match TRBD1. CDR1 is SNHLY and CDR2 is FYNNEI in the germline V gene. CDR3 length: 17 amino acids. Unmatched junction bases numbered 17, after V lost 6 bases and J lost 5 bases. DNA for the CDR3: TGTGCCAGCAGCCAAAAAGTTTCGGGGACAGGGAAGGACGAGCAGTACTTC. It translates to CASSQKVSGTGKDEQYF.

A few counts support this clonotype. CDR3 in amino acids: CASKAGDTQYF. CDR3 coding DNA: TGTGCCAGCAAGGCGGGCGATACGCAGTATTTT. J is TRBJ2-3 and V is TRBV25-1; TRBD2 might be the D (5 bases). The germline V gene has CDR1 MGHDK and CDR2 SYGVNS. V lost 7 bases and J lost 6, with 8 bases in between. CDR3 length: 11 residues.

This clonotype was counted a few times. The chain recombines TRBV11-2 with TRBJ2-3; TRBD2 matches at 10 bases. Germline CDR1 reads SGHAT; CDR2 reads FQNNGV. This CDR3 spans 19 amino acids. J was trimmed by 2 bases and V by 5 bases; bases with no gene match: 16. CDR3 residues: CASSGPSGGASLLTDTQYF. As DNA, the CDR3 is TGTGCCAGCAGCGGACCTAGCGGGGGAGCCTCCTTACTCACAGATACGCAGTATTTT.

This rearrangement joins TRBV2 to TRBJ2-3; no clear D gene. Trimming took 3 bases from V and 0 from J, leaving 10 bases between them. The CDR3 has 15 residues. Germline V gene sequence: CDR1 SNHLY, CDR2 FYNNEI. CDR3 DNA sequence: TGTGCCAGCAGTGAGGCCTACTCCAGCACAGATACGCAGTATTTT. Translated, it gives CASSEAYSSTDTQYF.

There are a few counts of this clonotype. The rearrangement joins TRBV5-1 to TRBJ1-5; TRBD1 might be the D (6 bases). Germline loops: CDR1 SGHRS, CDR2 YFSETQ. V was shortened by 7 bases and J by 1 base, with 12 bases between the two germline ends. CDR3 length: 14 residues. CDR3 region: CASPEGDSNQPQHF. The CDR3 DNA reads TGCGCCAGCCCCGAGGGGGACAGCAATCAGCCCCAGCATTTT.

The V and J genes are TRBV12-3 or TRBV12-4 and TRBJ2-2; TRBD1 aligns across 8 bases. The CDR3 contains 19 residues. J gave up 1 base and V 0 bases, and 10 bases lay outside the gene matches. In DNA form, the CDR3 reads TGTGCCAGCAGTTTAGCTACTCACGACAGGGGAGTGAACACCGGGGAGCTGTTTTTT. This sequence encodes CASSLATHDRGVNTGELFF.

The chain carries TRBV12-3 or TRBV12-4 and TRBJ2-1, with 10 bases aligning to TRBD2. The CDR3 consists of 19 residues. V trimming: 2 bases; J trimming: 1 base; junction bases outside the gene matches: 11. CDR3 coding DNA: TGTGCCAGCAGTTTAAGTCTCCAAGCGGGAGGGCCATCCTACAATGAGCAGTTCTTC. Amino acids: CASSLSLQAGGPSYNEQFF.

The sample holds a few counts of this clonotype. The chain carries TRBV10-3 and TRBJ1-5; the D is unclear. Germline V lookup: CDR1 ENHRY, CDR2 SYGVKD. Trimming took 7 bases from V and 0 from J, leaving 7 bases between them. This CDR3 has 13 amino acids. In DNA, the CDR3 is TGTGCCATCAAACCCGATAGCAATCAGCCCCAGCATTTT. Its protein product is CAIKPDSNQPQHF.

This clonotype was picked up a small number of times. The chain couples TRBV6-2 or TRBV6-3 to TRBJ2-6; D is ambiguous. The V and J ends lost 8 bases and 4 bases respectively, with 12 bases between them. This CDR3 comprises 14 residues. The germline gives CDR1 MNHEY, CDR2 SVGEGT. CDR3 sequence (DNA): TGTGCCAGCTTCATGGGGAACGGGGCCAACGTCCTGACTTTC. Translating it yields CASFMGNGANVLTF.

This clonotype came up a few times. The CDR3 coding sequence is TGTGCCAGCAACACCGGGACTAGGGCCGGGGAGCTGTTTTTT. It codes for CASNTGTRAGELFF. V usage is TRBV5-5 and J usage is TRBJ2-2; TRBD2 matches 8 bases. J gave up 6 bases and V 6 bases, and 7 bases lay outside the gene matches. Per germline, CDR1 SGHKS and CDR2 YYEKEE (reference sequence). This CDR3 contains 14 residues.

This clonotype was seen a handful of times. The chain has TRBV24-1 and TRBJ2-5; 7 nucleotides line up with TRBD2. The V and J ends lost 5 bases and 7 bases, in that order; junction bases with no gene match: 12. The CDR3 loop spans 15 amino acids. Looked up from germline, CDR1 is KGHDR and CDR2 is SFDVKD. CDR3 coding DNA: TGTGCCACCAGTGCCGGGACTACAAACATTGCGACCCAGTACTTC. Protein product: CATSAGTTNIATQYF.

V and J are TRBV5-4 and TRBJ2-3, with D perhaps matching TRBD2 (5 bases). V was trimmed by 0 bases and J by 6 bases, leaving 11 bases between them. CDR1 is SGHNT and CDR2 is YYREEE in the germline V gene (reference sequence). This CDR3 has 14 residues. The CDR3 nucleotides are TGTGCCAGCAGCTTGGCTACCCGAGGGGATACGCAGTATTTT. Its protein is CASSLATRGDTQYF. Full variable domain (outside the CDR3, taken from reference TRBV5-4 and TRBJ2-3): ETGVTQSPTHLIKTRGQQVTLRCSSQSGHNTVSWYQQALGQGPQFIFQYYREEENGRGNFPPRFSGLQFPNYSSELNVNALELDDSALYLCASSLATRGDTQYFGPGTRLTVL.

The sample holds a few counts of this clonotype. The chain has TRBV12-3 or TRBV12-4 and TRBJ2-5; TRBD1 matches at 7 bases. This CDR3 has 15 residues. Trimming at V came to 4 bases and at J to 2 bases, leaving 7 bases not matched to a gene. DNA of the CDR3: TGTGCCAGCAGTTCCGGCCGACAGGGACAAGAGACCCAGTACTTC. Translation: CASSSGRQGQETQYF.